This T cell receptor (beta chain) was recorded in a study of T cell changes during pregnancy in multiple sclerosis. V was cut by 1 base and J by 1 base, with 10 bases left in between. This CDR3 region has 15 residues. Germline-derived CDR1 and CDR2 are SGHAT and FQNNGV. Some clones are missing from TCRdb's copy, which holds only in-frame ones; the method was immunoSEQ multiplex PCR. Counted here are 40,000 to 55,000 clones, around 90% occurring once; the ten biggest clones make up approximately 2.6%. The sequencing used CD8+ T cells from peripheral blood mononuclear cells, collected in the second trimester of pregnancy. The chain combines TRBV11-2 with TRBJ1-1, with D possibly being TRBD1 (5 bases). This TCR was sampled from a female donor with multiple sclerosis, enrolled in a pregnancy study. The CDR3 spells CASSLGIGGNTEAFF. The CDR3 coding sequence is TGTGCCAGCAGCTTAGGAATCGGGGGGAACACTGAAGCTTTCTTT. The full variable domain, in which reference TRBV11-2 and TRBJ1-1 provide the parts outside the CDR3, is EAGVAQSPRYKIIEKRQSVAFWCNPISGHATLYWYQQILGQGPKLLIQFQNNGVVDDSQLPKDRFSAERLKGVDSTLKIQPAKLEDSAVYLCASSLGIGGNTEAFFGQGTRLTVV.